The clone carrying this TCR beta chain was detected a few times. Its cognate antigen is unknown. These data originate in a study of T cells after yellow fever vaccination. Study-wide results and limits: Most clones from primary vaccination resurfaced after the booster (approximately 96% CD4, around 89% CD8). Some clonotypes were seen in both the CD4 and the CD8 compartments. These made up a small share and likely arose from convergent recombination. In FACS-sorted repertoires, abundant clonotypes from the bulk population could appear as contaminants.

TCRdb passed the 5' RACE reads through MiXCR, listing each CDR3 protein once. The table shows 300,000 to 400,000 distinct CDR3 sequences, with 8.7% occurring only once. Trimming removed 4 bases from V and 1 base from J; junction bases left unmatched: 4. The germline V gene encodes CDR1 SGHDT and CDR2 YYEEEE. There are 16 residues in the CDR3. The sequence derives from a man aged 18 to 30 who received the YFV17D yellow fever vaccine. The sample consisted of PBMCs, taken on the day of the first yellow fever vaccination. The chain uses TRBV5-6 and TRBJ1-5; 11 bases match TRBD1. The CDR3: CASSGTGGTSNQPQHF. The CDR3 coding sequence is TGTGCCAGCAGCGGGACAGGGGGAACAAGCAATCAGCCCCAGCATTTT.